The present TCR beta chain was sequenced within a study of shared clonotypes between healthy human individuals. Broader study findings: A handful of donors showed sharing of about 4.7% of naive CD4 clonotypes. It was the non-shared clonotypes that had lower generation probabilities than clonotypes shared by all four donors.

CDR3 length: 16 residues. With V trimmed by 4 bases and J by 4 bases, 5 bases remained unmatched. Germline V CDR1 and CDR2: SGHNT, YYREEE (reference sequence). TCRdb keeps only in-frame clones here, not all; method: immunoSEQ multiplex PCR. Of some 2.1 million clones in the sample, around 95% are singletons; the top ten hold roughly 0.13%. This clone has a handful of counts. Its specificity is unknown. This sequence originates from a man aged 18 to 29 in good health. Sequencing used naive CD4+ T cells sorted from blood. Subset: CD45RA+ positively selected. This rearrangement joins TRBV5-4 to TRBJ2-1; the match to TRBD2 covers 13 bases. CDR3 nucleotides: TGTGCCAGCAGCATATCGACTAGCGGGGGGTACAATGAGCAGTTCTTC. This sequence encodes CASSISTSGGYNEQFF. Combining the CDR3 with reference TRBV5-4 and TRBJ2-1 gives the whole variable domain ETGVTQSPTHLIKTRGQQVTLRCSSQSGHNTVSWYQQALGQGPQFIFQYYREEENGRGNFPPRFSGLQFPNYSSELNVNALELDDSALYLCASSISTSGGYNEQFFGPGTRLTVL.